This T cell receptor (beta chain) was captured in a study of T-cell memory formation after mild COVID-19. The CDR3 runs 19 residues. Germline V gene data show CDR1 as LGHDT and CDR2 as YNNKEL (reference sequence). The ends were cut back, 0 bases at V and 2 bases at J, with 20 bases in the middle. Study-level results: CD4/CD8 balance held among clones contracting day 15 to 85, and later expanders leaned CD4+. CD4+ contracting clones were found mainly in CM and EM, and CD8+ ones in EMRA. The pre-infection memory compartment contained some responding clones, suggesting cross-reactive memory joined.

On this clonotype: Its specificity is unknown.

MiXCR, run by TCRdb on the 5' RACE reads, gives a single entry per CDR3 protein. The profile shows about 560,000 distinct CDR3 sequences, about 20% of them singletons. The chain recombines TRBV3-1 with TRBJ2-1; tentatively, D is TRBD2 (5 bases). The specimen was PBMCs or a T cell subset sorted from them (not recorded which). The sequence came from an adult woman who had mild COVID-19 (a few samples of this study predate the infection). Cell type and time point are not known. As DNA, the CDR3 is TGTGCCAGCAGCCAAGAAGGTGGAGGAGGCGGTGTCCCCTACAATGAGCAGTTCTTC. It is translated as CASSQEGGGGGVPYNEQFF.